The 4 T cell receptor beta chains given below trace back to one sample, sequenced in a study of T cells expressing NK-cell markers. After re-calling the 5' RACE reads, TCRdb lists one entry per CDR3 protein, DNA absent. The specimen's table records hundreds of thousands of distinct CDR3 sequences. Sample: blood T cells: a sorted CD56 or NKG2C T cell subset, CD4+ or CD8+ T cells, or bulk PBMC T cells (not recorded which). Receptors originate from a man younger than 35 in good health.

The genes are TRBV7-2 and TRBJ1-5. CDR3 length: 14 residues. The germline gives CDR1 SGHTA, CDR2 FQGNSA. CDR3 sequence reads: CASSQSRVKQPQHF.

This sequence joins TRBV20-1 and TRBJ2-2; the TCRdb D gene call, TRBD2, has no DNA to confirm it. CDR1 and CDR2 (germline): DFQATT, SNEGSKA (reference sequence). CDR3 length: 15 residues. The chain's CDR3 is CSASGVWEGSGELFF.

This chain joins TRBV18 and TRBJ2-5; TCRdb lists TRBD2, though no DNA is available to test this call. The CDR3 totals 17 residues. CDR1 KGHSH and CDR2 LQKENI come from the germline V gene. Here the CDR3 reads CASSLSGPNQLQETQYF.

The J gene is TRBJ2-7, the V gene TRBV5-1; TCRdb reports TRBD1, a call that lacks DNA to check it against. The CDR3 spans 16 residues. CDR1 is SGHRS and CDR2 is YFSETQ in the germline V gene. CDR3 loop: CASSFAHGTEWYKQYF.